This TCR beta chain was documented in a study of CD8 T cells in ankylosing spondylitis (dated by TCRdb to about 2017). Broadly, across the study: To find TCR variants linked to disease, the study profiled T cell receptor beta repertoires in ankylosing spondylitis patients and healthy donors. The whole study cohort included 85 to 120 healthy donors and around 25 ankylosing spondylitis patients. Peripheral blood samples were taken, and synovial fluid was additionally collected from ankylosing spondylitis patients. What the work shows at the level of the full study, not this receptor alone: According to the report, matched synovial fluid samples from ankylosing spondylitis patients were significantly enriched for the disease-linked clones. In peripheral blood, the disease-linked clones were found at relatively low frequencies and had a CD8+ phenotype. Some motif variants were previously reported in synovial fluid and blood of reactive arthritis patients, suggesting common disease-initiation mechanisms. Blood from ankylosing spondylitis patients appeared to be characterized by a TCR beta motif composed of eight or nine highly homologous amino acid variants.

The instrument given in TCRdb is Illumina HiSeq 2500. TCR beta libraries were prepared by quantitative 5'-RACE with molecular barcodes. Regarding the original processing steps: To identify disease-linked TCR variants, a new computational method was used, one built on a probabilistic model of VDJ rearrangement. TCRdb trimmed the raw reads at Q25, called clones with MiXCR and kept productive beta chains. Rows are combined by CDR3 protein, so each entry shows the most common genes and DNA. In this record, the V and J calls reflect TCRdb's handling and not the investigators' own analysis. Counted in this sample were 210,000 or so distinct CDR3 sequences; around 8% of them appeared once. The top ten constitute around 4.4% of the sample. Trimming leaves V shorter by 3 bases and J shorter by 0 bases, with the junction holding 3 bases beyond the gene matches. Including the terminal cysteine and phenylalanine, the CDR3 comprises 14 residues. This entry keeps only the CDR3 DNA: 42 bases, framed from base 1. The germline V gene (reference sequence) specifies DFQATT as CDR1 and SNEGSKA as CDR2.

This clonotype was seen at least ten times. The antigen it recognizes is unknown. Base-call qualities are not available, and no considerably larger clone is one nucleotide away. The clonotype comes from a female donor with ankylosing spondylitis or in good health (not recorded which). Sequenced sample: blood, either unsorted or a sorted T cell fraction (not recorded which). The chain couples TRBV20-1 to TRBJ2-5, with TRBD2 matching 8 junction bases. The DNA reads TGCAGTGCTAGGGTAGCGGGGTACCAAGAGACCCAGTACTTC. Protein translation: CSARVAGYQETQYF.